Sequencing of this T cell receptor (beta chain) was carried out in a study of T cells in localized non-small cell lung cancer. Sequenced by immunoSEQ multiplex PCR; TCRdb stores in-frame clones only, minus some. In the table there are about 34,000 clones, 88% of which are singletons. Regarding this clone: The antigen is undetermined.

Study results and caveats: Heterogeneity stays possible, as sequencing covered only one tumor region. There were a median about 53 of the top 100 tumor clones appearing in adjacent lung. The study found T cell clonality highest in uninvolved adjacent lung, above tumor. Longer overall survival was seen with higher T cell density measured in blood.

Source: peripheral blood, taken before any cancer treatment. This sequence originates from a woman aged 35 to 69 with stage I lung adenocarcinoma.

The CDR3 bases are TGTGCCAGTAGTATTGGACAGGGGTTCGGAAACACCATATATTTT. Translating gives CASSIGQGFGNTIYF. The chain links TRBV19 to TRBJ1-3; TRBD1 agrees at 9 bases. Unmatched junction bases numbered 4, after V lost 3 bases and J lost 4 bases. Germline-derived CDR1 and CDR2 are LNHDA and SQIVND (reference sequence). The CDR3 length is 15 residues.